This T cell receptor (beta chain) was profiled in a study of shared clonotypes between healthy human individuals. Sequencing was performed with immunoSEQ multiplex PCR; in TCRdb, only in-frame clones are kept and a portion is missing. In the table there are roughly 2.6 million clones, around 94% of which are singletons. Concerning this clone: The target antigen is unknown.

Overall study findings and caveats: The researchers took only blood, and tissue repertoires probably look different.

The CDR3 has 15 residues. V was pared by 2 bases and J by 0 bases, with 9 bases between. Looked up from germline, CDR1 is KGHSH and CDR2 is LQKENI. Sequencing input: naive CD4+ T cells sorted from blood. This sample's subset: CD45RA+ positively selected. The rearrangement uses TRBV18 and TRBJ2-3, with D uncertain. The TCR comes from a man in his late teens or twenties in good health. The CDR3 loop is CASSPIVSSTDTQYF. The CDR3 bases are TGTGCCAGCTCACCAATAGTCTCTAGCACAGATACGCAGTATTTT.